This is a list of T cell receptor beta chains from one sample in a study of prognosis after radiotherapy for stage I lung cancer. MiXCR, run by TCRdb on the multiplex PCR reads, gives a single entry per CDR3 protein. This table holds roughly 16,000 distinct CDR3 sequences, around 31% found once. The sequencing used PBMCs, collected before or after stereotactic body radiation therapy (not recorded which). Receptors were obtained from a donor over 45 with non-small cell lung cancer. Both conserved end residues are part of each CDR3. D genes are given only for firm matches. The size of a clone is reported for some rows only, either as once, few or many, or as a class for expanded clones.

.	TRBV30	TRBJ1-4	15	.	TGTGCCTGGAGTTATAGAGTGTTGACTAATGAAAAACTGTTTTTT	CAWSYRVLTNEKLFF
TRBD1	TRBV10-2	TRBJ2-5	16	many	TGCGCCAGCAGTGTTCTCGGGACAGGGGAACAAGAGACCCAGTACTTC	CASSVLGTGEQETQYF
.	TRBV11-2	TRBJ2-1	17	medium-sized	TGTGCCAGCAGCTTACACGGCGTACAGGGTATCTACAATGAGCAGTTCTTC	CASSLHGVQGIYNEQFF
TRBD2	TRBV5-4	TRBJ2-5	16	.	TGTGCCAGCAGTACCCCTGGGGGTAGCGGGAGTGAGACCCAGTACTTC	CASSTPGGSGSETQYF
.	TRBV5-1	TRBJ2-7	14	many	TGCGCCAGCAGCACCAAGAGGGACATCTACGAGCAGTACTTC	CASSTKRDIYEQYF
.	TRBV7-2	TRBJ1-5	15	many	TGTGCCAGCAGCTTAGGCGGACATAGCAATCAGCCCCAGCATTTT	CASSLGGHSNQPQHF
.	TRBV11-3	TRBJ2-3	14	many	TGTGCCAGCAGCCTTTCCGTAAGCTCAGATACGCAGTATTTT	CASSLSVSSDTQYF
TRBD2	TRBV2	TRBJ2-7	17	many	TGTGCCAGCAGTGAAGGACTAGCGGGACTCGTCTCCTACGAGCAGTACTTC	CASSEGLAGLVSYEQYF
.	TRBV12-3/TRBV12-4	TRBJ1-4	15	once	TGTGCCAGCAGTTTGTCAGGGCCGCGTAATGAAAAACTGTTTTTT	CASSLSGPRNEKLFF
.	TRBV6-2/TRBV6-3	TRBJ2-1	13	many	TGTGCCAGCAGTTACATCGAATACAATGAGCAGTTCTTC	CASSYIEYNEQFF
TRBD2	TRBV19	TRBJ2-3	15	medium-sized	TGTGCCAGTAGTATAGAGACTAGCGGGACAGATACGCAGTATTTT	CASSIETSGTDTQYF
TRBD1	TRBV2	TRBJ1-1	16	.	TGTGCCAGCAGTGGAGTGACAGGGGGGTTTGTCACTAAAGCTTTCTTT	CASSGVTGGFVTKAFF
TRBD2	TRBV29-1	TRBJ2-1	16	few	TGCAGCGTTGGGGGGGGGACTAGTAGCTCCTACAATGAGCAGTTCTTC	CSVGGGTSSSYNEQFF
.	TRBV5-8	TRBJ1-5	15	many	TGTGCCAGCAGCTTGCGGGGCACCAGCAATCAGCCCCAGCACTTT	CASSLRGTSNQPQHF
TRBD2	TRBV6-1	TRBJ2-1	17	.	TGTGCCAGTAGTGAAACCTCCGGGACTAGCGGGTACAATGATCAGTTCTTC	CASSETSGTSGYNDQFF
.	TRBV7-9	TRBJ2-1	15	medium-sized	TGTGCCAGCAGCGGAGGCGGGGAGCGGGTCAATGAGCAGTTCTTC	CASSGGGERVNEQFF
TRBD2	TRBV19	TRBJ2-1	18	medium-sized	TGTGCCAGTAGTATCTGGGCGGAGGGGACTAGCGGACACAATGAGCAGTTCTTC	CASSIWAEGTSGHNEQFF
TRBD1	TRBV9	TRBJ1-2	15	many	TGTGCCAGCAGCGCCCTGGTGGGGACAGGAAATGGCTACACCTTC	CASSALVGTGNGYTF
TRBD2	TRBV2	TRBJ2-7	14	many	TGTGCCAGCAGTGAAGGGCTAGCGGCCTACGAGCAGTACTTC	CASSEGLAAYEQYF
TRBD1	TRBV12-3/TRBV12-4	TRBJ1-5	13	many	TGTGCCAGCACTAGACAGGGAAATCAGCCCCAGCATTTT	CASTRQGNQPQHF
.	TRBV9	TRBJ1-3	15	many	TGTGCCAGCAGCGTAGAGGGAAACTCTGGAAACACCATATATTTT	CASSVEGNSGNTIYF
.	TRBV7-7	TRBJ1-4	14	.	TGTGCTAGCAGCGAAGACAGGAGGAATGAAAAACTGTTTTTT	CASSEDRRNEKLFF
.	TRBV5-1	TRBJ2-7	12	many	TGCGCCAGCAGCCCGGCGGGCTACGAGCAGTACTTC	CASSPAGYEQYF
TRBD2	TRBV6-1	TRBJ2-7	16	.	TGTGCCAGCAGAAGACGTCCGGGACTAGCGTCCCACGAGCAGTACTTC	CASRRRPGLASHEQYF
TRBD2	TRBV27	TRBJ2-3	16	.	TGTGCCAGCAGCTCCAGACTAGCGGGTGGCGCAGATATGCAGTATTTT	CASSSRLAGGADMQYF
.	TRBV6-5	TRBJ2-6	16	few	TGTGCCTGCAGTTACTCAGGGACCTCTGGGGTCAACGTCCTGACTTTC	CACSYSGTSGVNVLTF
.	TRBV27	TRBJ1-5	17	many	TGTGCCAGCAGTGTACCGGGCCACGGGCCTGGCAATCAGCCCCAGCATTTT	CASSVPGHGPGNQPQHF
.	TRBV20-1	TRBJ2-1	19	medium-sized	TGCAGTGCTACGGCCGGGACTCCACTGCCGGGTAGCTCCTACAATGAGCAGTTCTTC	CSATAGTPLPGSSYNEQFF
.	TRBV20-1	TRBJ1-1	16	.	TGCAGTACCTGCGCCGTACGGTGTCCATTGAACACTGAAGCTTTCTTT	CSTCAVRCPLNTEAFF
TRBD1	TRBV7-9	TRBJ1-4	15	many	TGTGCCAGCAGCTCTTCGGACAGGGAGGAAGAAAAACTGTTTTTT	CASSSSDREEEKLFF
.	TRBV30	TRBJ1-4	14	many	TGTGCCTGGAGCGTTGGACGTGGGGGTGAAAAACTGTTTTTT	CAWSVGRGGEKLFF
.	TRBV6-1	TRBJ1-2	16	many	TGTGCCAGCCGGGAACGCCGACGAACCAATAACTATGGCTACACCTTC	CASRERRRTNNYGYTF
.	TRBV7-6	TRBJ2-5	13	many	TGTGCCAGCAGCTTAGGATCGGGTGAGACCCAGTACTTC	CASSLGSGETQYF
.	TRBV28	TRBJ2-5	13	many	TGTGCCAGCAGTTTATGGGTACAAGAGACCCAGTACTTC	CASSLWVQETQYF
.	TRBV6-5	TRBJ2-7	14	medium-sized	TGTGCCAGCAGTTATGGGCCCGGGTTTGGCGAGCAGTACTTC	CASSYGPGFGEQYF
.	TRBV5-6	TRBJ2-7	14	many	TGTGCCAGCACGCGGACAGATCTTTCCTACGAGCAGTACTTC	CASTRTDLSYEQYF
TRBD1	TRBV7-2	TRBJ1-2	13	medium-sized	TGTGCCAGCAGCAGGACAGGTCCGAATGGCTACACCTTC	CASSRTGPNGYTF
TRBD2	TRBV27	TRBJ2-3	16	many	TGTGCCAGCAGTTCAGGACTAGCGGGGGGCACAGATACGCAGTATTTT	CASSSGLAGGTDTQYF
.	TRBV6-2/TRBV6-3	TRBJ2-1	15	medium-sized	TGTGCCAGCAGTACCGACAGCGCTATATACAATGAGCAGTTCTTC	CASSTDSAIYNEQFF
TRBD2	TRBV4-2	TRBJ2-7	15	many	TGTGCCAGCAGCCAAGGACTAGCGGGAAGCTACGAGCAGTACTTC	CASSQGLAGSYEQYF
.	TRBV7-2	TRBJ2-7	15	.	TGTGCCAGCAGCTCAAGGTCCGTGACAGGCTACGAGCAGTACTTC	CASSSRSVTGYEQYF
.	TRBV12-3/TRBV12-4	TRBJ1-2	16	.	TGTGCCAGCAGTAAAGACGGGACACCAAAACGCTATGGCTACACCTTC	CASSKDGTPKRYGYTF
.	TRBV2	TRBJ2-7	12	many	TGTGCCAGCAGTGAAGCGTGGGTCGAGCAGTACTTC	CASSEAWVEQYF
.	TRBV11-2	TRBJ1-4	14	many	TGTGCCAGCAGCCCCCGACCGGACACCGAAAAACTGTTTTTT	CASSPRPDTEKLFF
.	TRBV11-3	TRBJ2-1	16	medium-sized	TGTGCCAGCAGCTCGCAGGCGGGTGGCTCCTACAATGAGCAGTTCTTC	CASSSQAGGSYNEQFF
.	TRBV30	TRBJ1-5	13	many	TGTGCCTGGAGTATCGCGGACAATCAGCCCCGGCATTTT	CAWSIADNQPRHF
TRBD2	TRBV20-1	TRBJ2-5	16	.	TGCAGTGCTAGAGAGTCTAGCGGGACTTCCCAAGAGACCCAGTACTTC	CSARESSGTSQETQYF
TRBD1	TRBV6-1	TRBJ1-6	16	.	TGTGCAAGCAGCAAGACCACAGGGGCCACTGGTTCACCCGTCCACTTT	CASSKTTGATGSPVHF
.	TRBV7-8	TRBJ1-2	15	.	TGTGCCAGCAGCTTTCGGTTGGGTCAAAACTATGGCTACACCTTC	CASSFRLGQNYGYTF
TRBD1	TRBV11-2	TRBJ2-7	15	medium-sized	TGTGCCAGCAGCTACCCACCGGGACAGCCCTACGAGCAGTACTTC	CASSYPPGQPYEQYF
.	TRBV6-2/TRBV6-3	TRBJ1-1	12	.	TGTACCAGCATGTGGGGGTCCACTGAAGCTTTCTTT	CTSMWGSTEAFF
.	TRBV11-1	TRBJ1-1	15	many	TGTGCCAGCAGCTCACCCGGGGCCGCGGGCACTGAAGCTTTCTTT	CASSSPGAAGTEAFF